The clone carrying this T cell receptor beta chain has just a few counts. Its antigen is currently unknown. Reverse transcribing all isolated RNA meant expressed TCRB transcripts were sequenced. Only in-frame clones appear in the TCRdb table, and some are missing; sequencing was by immunoSEQ multiplex PCR. The profile covers approximately 29,000 clones, with 65% appearing a single time and 2.4% taken by the ten largest. Germline assignment: CDR1 KGHSH and CDR2 LQKENI. This CDR3 has 14 residues. The V and J ends lost 0 bases and 4 bases respectively, with 6 bases between them. The data are from a study of beta chain features in type 1 diabetes. Study-wide results and caveats: The study found moderately but significantly shorter TCRB CDR3s in all four CD4+ subsets of Type 1 diabetes patients. Insertions at VDJ junctions were less frequent in type 1 diabetes patients. These patients also deleted more nucleotides at the same junctions. In these data, an HLA type influence on TCRB rearrangement remained unresolved.

Sequencing input: Tregs from blood. The clonotype was recovered from a young woman with type 1 diabetes. This rearrangement joins TRBV18 to TRBJ2-2; no definite D call. As DNA, the CDR3 is TGTGCCAGCTCACCACCGGCTGGCACCGGGGAGCTGTTTTTT. Translated: CASSPPAGTGELFF. Based on the CDR3 plus reference TRBV18 and TRBJ2-2, the full variable domain is NAGVMQNPRHLVRRRGQEARLRCSPMKGHSHVYWYRQLPEEGLKFMVYLQKENIIDESGMPKERFSAEFPKEGPSILRIQQVVRGDSAAYFCASSPPAGTGELFFGEGSRLTVL.